The rows below give T cell receptor beta chains drawn from one sample of a study of blood T cell repertoires in COVID-19. TCRdb's table, derived via immunoSEQ multiplex PCR, lists solely in-frame clones and lacks some. The sample consists of approximately 440,000 clones, less than 95% of them appearing once. The sample consisted of PBMCs or T cells enriched from blood (not recorded which). The receptors come from a man between 18 and 29 years old who had recovered from COVID-19. The CDR3 runs from the conserved cysteine through the conserved F or W. Each record gives: D gene, CDR3 length, V gene, J gene, clone size, CDR3 DNA, CDR3 protein. The D gene is left open where the match is weak. A row's size may be missing; if present it is once, few, many or a size class.

NA	14	TRBV7-2	TRBJ2-1	NA	TGTGCCAGCAGCTTAGGCCTAGCAAGAAATGAGCAGTTCTTC	CASSLGLARNEQFF
TRBD1	15	TRBV6-5	TRBJ2-1	NA	TGTGCCAGCAGTTACGGGACAGGGGTACACAATGAGCAGTTCTTC	CASSYGTGVHNEQFF
TRBD2	17	TRBV7-9	TRBJ2-1	NA	TGTGCCAGCAGCCCGCGGACTAGCGGGAGCTCCTACAATGAGCAGTTCTTC	CASSPRTSGSSYNEQFF
NA	13	TRBV3-1/TRBV3-2	TRBJ1-2	few	TGTGCCAGCGCCAGGGAGGGGATCTATGGCTACACCTTC	CASAREGIYGYTF
TRBD1	17	TRBV5-1	TRBJ2-3	NA	TGCGCCAGCAGCAACCGGAGGACAGGGGGCCGCACAGATACGCAGTATTTT	CASSNRRTGGRTDTQYF
TRBD1	15	TRBV7-2	TRBJ1-5	NA	TGTGCCAGCAGCCTCGGGGCAGGGGGCTTGAAGCCCCAGCATTTT	CASSLGAGGLKPQHF
TRBD1	15	TRBV27	TRBJ2-7	NA	TGTGCCAGCAGTCAGGACAGGGGCACCTACTACGAGCAGTACTTC	CASSQDRGTYYEQYF
NA	15	TRBV27	TRBJ2-3	NA	TGTGCCAGCAGTTTGGGGGGTACGAGCACAGATACGCAGTATTTT	CASSLGGTSTDTQYF
TRBD2	15	TRBV28	TRBJ2-7	NA	TGTGCCAGCAGTTTGTCGGCGGGAGTATCCCACGAGCAGTACTTC	CASSLSAGVSHEQYF
NA	12	TRBV2	TRBJ1-4	NA	TGTGCCAGCACAGGGGTGAACGAAAAACTGTTTTTT	CASTGVNEKLFF
NA	15	TRBV9	TRBJ2-1	NA	TGTGCCAGCACCCCTGGGGCTAGCTCCTACAATGAGCAGTTCTTC	CASTPGASSYNEQFF
TRBD1	13	TRBV20-1	TRBJ1-2	few	TGCAGTGCTAGTCGGGGACAGCGGTATGGCTACACCTTC	CSASRGQRYGYTF
NA	18	TRBV15	TRBJ2-3	NA	TGTGCCACCCGTTCTGGGTACTTGGCGGGCCCTAGCACAGATACGCAGTATTTT	CATRSGYLAGPSTDTQYF
NA	14	TRBV5-1	TRBJ1-1	NA	TGCGCCAGCAGCTCGCAGGCAGGGTCAACTGAAGCTTTCTTT	CASSSQAGSTEAFF
TRBD1	13	TRBV28	TRBJ1-1	NA	TGTGCCAGCAGACGGACAGGGAACACTGAAGCTTTCTTT	CASRRTGNTEAFF
NA	13	TRBV10-3	TRBJ2-7	NA	TGTGCCTCTAGGGCGGCAGGGGAGTTCGAGCAGTACTTC	CASRAAGEFEQYF
NA	15	TRBV11-2	TRBJ1-2	NA	TGTGCCAGCAGCTTAGCGTTAGGGGGTTTCTCTGGCTACACCTTC	CASSLALGGFSGYTF
TRBD1	14	TRBV19	TRBJ2-1	NA	TGTGCCAGTAGCGGGACAGAGACCCACAATGAGCAGTTCTTC	CASSGTETHNEQFF
NA	15	TRBV6-5	TRBJ1-6	few	TGTGCCAGCACCCGTGGAGTAGGTTCGGGTTCACCCCTCCACTTT	CASTRGVGSGSPLHF
TRBD1	13	TRBV7-3	TRBJ1-4	NA	TGTGCCAGCAGCTTCGGGACAGGTGAAAAACTGTTTTTT	CASSFGTGEKLFF
NA	14	TRBV11-3	TRBJ1-3	NA	TGTGCCAGCAGCTTAGGACCTTCCAGCGGCACCATATATTTT	CASSLGPSSGTIYF
NA	16	TRBV4-1	TRBJ2-1	many	TGCGCCAGCAGCCAAGTCCGGTTAGCCCTCTACAATGAGCAGTTCTTC	CASSQVRLALYNEQFF
NA	13	TRBV18	TRBJ1-5	NA	TGTGCCAGCTCACGGGGGGGTTCCCAGCCCCAGCATTTT	CASSRGGSQPQHF
TRBD2	17	TRBV5-1	TRBJ2-1	NA	TGCGCCAGCAGCTCGATATCTAGCGGGAGGGCCGATCAGGAGCAGTTCTTC	CASSSISSGRADQEQFF
NA	15	TRBV29-1	TRBJ2-1	NA	TGCAGCGTTGAGGGACTCCAAGCTGCCTACAATGAGCAGTTCTTC	CSVEGLQAAYNEQFF
NA	12	TRBV28	TRBJ1-5	NA	TGTGCCAGCAGAAGCGGCAATCAGCCCCAGCATTTT	CASRSGNQPQHF
TRBD1	15	TRBV2	TRBJ2-2	NA	TGTGCCAGCAATTTTGGACAGGGGGAAACCGGGGAGCTGTTTTTT	CASNFGQGETGELFF
NA	14	TRBV7-9	TRBJ2-5	NA	TGTGCCAGCAGCTTATTCGGGGATCGAGAGACCCAGTACTTC	CASSLFGDRETQYF
NA	12	TRBV11-2	TRBJ1-2	once	TGTGCCAGCATACTATTTGGCGGAGGCTACACCTTC	CASILFGGGYTF
NA	14	TRBV27	TRBJ1-5	NA	TGTGCCAGCAGTTTCTACCCAAGCAATCAGCCCCAGCATTTT	CASSFYPSNQPQHF
TRBD2	17	TRBV7-9	TRBJ2-5	NA	TGTGCCAGCAGCTTAACTTCGCCTAGCGGGAGGGGGGAGACCCAGTACTTC	CASSLTSPSGRGETQYF
TRBD1	13	TRBV12-3/TRBV12-4	TRBJ1-1	NA	TGTGCCAGCGGACAGGGGGTGAACACTGAAGCTTTCTTT	CASGQGVNTEAFF
NA	13	TRBV2	TRBJ1-1	NA	TGTGCCAGCAGAGACGACATGAACACTGAAGCTTTCTTT	CASRDDMNTEAFF
NA	15	TRBV14	TRBJ1-1	once	TGTGCCAGCAGCCAGTCGACAGACCTGGTCACTGAAGCTTTCTTT	CASSQSTDLVTEAFF
TRBD2	14	TRBV27	TRBJ2-7	NA	TGTGCCAGCAGTCCCGGCGGGAGGGCCTACGAGCAGTACTTC	CASSPGGRAYEQYF
NA	13	TRBV6-6	TRBJ2-7	NA	TGTGCCAGCAGTTCCCCCCACAGCTACGAGCAGTACTTC	CASSSPHSYEQYF
NA	15	TRBV5-1	TRBJ1-1	NA	TGCGCCAGCAGCTTGGCTGGGGGGTCTATGACTGAAGCTTTCTTT	CASSLAGGSMTEAFF
TRBD2	16	TRBV7-8	TRBJ2-1	few	TGTGCCAGCAGCCCAAGACTAGCGGGTATTTACAATGAGCAGTTCTTC	CASSPRLAGIYNEQFF
TRBD1	16	TRBV5-4	TRBJ1-1	once	TGTGCCAGCAGCCTTTGGAGGGGACAGAGTAACACTGAAGCTTTCTTT	CASSLWRGQSNTEAFF
NA	14	TRBV5-1	TRBJ1-4	NA	TGCGCCAGCAGGCCCGACAGCTTTAATGAAAAACTGTTTTTT	CASRPDSFNEKLFF
NA	16	TRBV27	TRBJ1-5	NA	TGTGCCAGCAGTTTAGCAGGGGTTGCAAGCAATCAGCCCCAGCATTTT	CASSLAGVASNQPQHF
NA	15	TRBV6-5	TRBJ2-5	NA	TGTGCCAGCAGTTACTCTGGGAGCCTAGAAGAGACCCAGTACTTC	CASSYSGSLEETQYF